The T cell receptor (beta chain) described here comes from a study of cytomegalovirus exposure and HLA in healthy donors. About the research overall: Earlier, almost 120 million unique TCR beta sequences were recovered from around 200 million T cells by an analysis.

Study-wide findings and caveats: Per a later analysis, 16,951 TCR beta sequences showed association with HLA alleles at 0.05 false discovery rate. Most TCRs appeared rarely, but some public TCRs recurred in many donors.

On this clone: Its target is not known.

The V gene lost 2 bases and the J gene lost 0 bases, with 5 bases spanning the gap. This CDR3 region has 15 residues. Germline assignment: CDR1 SGHVS and CDR2 FQNEAQ. PCR involved 60 Vbeta and 13 Jbeta primers. Assay: immunoSEQ multiplex PCR; the TCRdb copy retains only in-frame clones and omits some. The sample includes 210,000 or so clones, 78% of them seen just once. The receptor's source is a boy younger than 18 in good health and CMV-seronegative. Specimen: PBMCs. The rearrangement links TRBV7-8 to TRBJ2-6; D gene ambiguous. The CDR3 DNA reads TGTGCCAGCAGCTTAATCATCTCTGGGGCCAACGTCCTGACTTTC. This codes for CASSLIISGANVLTF. Looking up the rest from reference TRBV7-8 and TRBJ2-6 gives the full variable domain: GAGVSQSPRYKVAKRGQDVALRCDPISGHVSLFWYQQALGQGPEFLTYFQNEAQLDKSGLPSDRFFAERPEGSVSTLKIQRTQQEDSAVYLCASSLIISGANVLTFGAGSRLTVL.